A selection of T cell receptor beta chains follows, all from one sample in a study of blood T cell repertoires in COVID-19. The table came from immunoSEQ multiplex PCR; TCRdb's copy has only in-frame clones and leaves some out. The data contain about 55,000 clones, approximately 90% of them singletons. Sequencing was performed on peripheral blood. The receptors were sampled from a man aged 80 or over with acute or convalescent COVID-19. CDR3s leave out the opening cysteine and the closing phenylalanine or tryptophan.

v_gene	j_gene	CDR3aa
TRBV6-5	TRBJ1-1	ASSQLTGGVTEAF
TRBV20-1	TRBJ2-2	SASRQGANTGELF
TRBV28	TRBJ1-2	ASSPWTGHYGYT
TRBV9	TRBJ2-2	ASSVMANTGELF
TRBV10-3	TRBJ1-6	AISESGQQINSPLH
TRBV19	TRBJ1-2	ASSTDRGLYGYT
TRBV29-1	TRBJ1-2	SVRRRDTVVDNYGYT
TRBV30	TRBJ1-6	AWSRDHSPLH
TRBV27	TRBJ1-1	ASSLSPYRGFGLMNTEAF
TRBV3-1/TRBV3-2	TRBJ1-3	ASNGGVSGNTIY
TRBV7-2	TRBJ1-4	ASSSQGATNEKLF
TRBV19	TRBJ2-3	ASRRGEVTDTQY
TRBV14	TRBJ2-7	ASNQVKGAEQY
TRBV10-3	TRBJ2-1	AISESLPRDRGLDEQF
TRBV7-3	TRBJ2-3	ASSFQGRGNTDTQY
TRBV7-3	TRBJ2-2	ASSLAPAGTGELF